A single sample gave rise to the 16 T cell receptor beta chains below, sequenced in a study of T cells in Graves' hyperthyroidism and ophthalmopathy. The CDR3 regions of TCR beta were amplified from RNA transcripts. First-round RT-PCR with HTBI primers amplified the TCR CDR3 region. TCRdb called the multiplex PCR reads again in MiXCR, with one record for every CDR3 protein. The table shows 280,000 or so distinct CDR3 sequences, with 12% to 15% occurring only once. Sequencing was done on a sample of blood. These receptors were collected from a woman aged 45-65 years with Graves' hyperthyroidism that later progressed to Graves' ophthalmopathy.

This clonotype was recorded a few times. The DNA of the CDR3 is TGCAGTGCTTTAACTGAGACTCCCGAGACGACTAATGAAAAACTGTTTTTT. Its translation: CSALTETPETTNEKLFF. This rearrangement joins TRBV20-1 to TRBJ1-4; D is undetermined. CDR1 and CDR2 from the germline V gene are DFQATT and SNEGSKA (reference sequence). V lost 5 bases, J lost 2 bases, and 21 bases lay in between. The CDR3 sequence is 17 residues long.

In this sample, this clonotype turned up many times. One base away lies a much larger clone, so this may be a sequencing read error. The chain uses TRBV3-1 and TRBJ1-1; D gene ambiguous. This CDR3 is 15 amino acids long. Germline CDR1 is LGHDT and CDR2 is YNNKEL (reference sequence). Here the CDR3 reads CAGSQEWGSNTEAFF. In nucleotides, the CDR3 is TGTGCCGGCAGCCAAGAGTGGGGATCGAACACTGAAGCTTTCTTT.

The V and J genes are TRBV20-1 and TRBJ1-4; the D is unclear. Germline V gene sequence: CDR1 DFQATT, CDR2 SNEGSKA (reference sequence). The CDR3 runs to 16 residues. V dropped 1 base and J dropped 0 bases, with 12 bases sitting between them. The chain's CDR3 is CSARGRLRATNEKLFF. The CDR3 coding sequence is TGCAGTGCTAGAGGCAGGTTAAGGGCAACTAATGAAAAACTGTTTTTT.

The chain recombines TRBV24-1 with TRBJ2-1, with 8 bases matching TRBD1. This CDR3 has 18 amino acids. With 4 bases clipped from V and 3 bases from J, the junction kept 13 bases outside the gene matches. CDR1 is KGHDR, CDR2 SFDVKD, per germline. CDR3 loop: CATSDSTSGGVVYNEQFF. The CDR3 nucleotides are TGTGCCACCAGTGACTCAACCTCAGGGGGCGTGGTCTACAATGAGCAGTTCTTC.

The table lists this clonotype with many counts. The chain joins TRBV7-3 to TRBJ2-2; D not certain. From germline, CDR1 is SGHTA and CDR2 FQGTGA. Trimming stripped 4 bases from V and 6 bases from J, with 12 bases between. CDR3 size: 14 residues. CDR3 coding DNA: TGTGCCAGCAGCTCCGGGTCTGCGGCCGGGGAGCTGTTTTTT. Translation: CASSSGSAAGELFF.

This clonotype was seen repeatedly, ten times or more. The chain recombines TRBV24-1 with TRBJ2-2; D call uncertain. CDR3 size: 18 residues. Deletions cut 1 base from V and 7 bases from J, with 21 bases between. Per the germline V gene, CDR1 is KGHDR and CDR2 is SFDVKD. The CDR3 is CATSDLVRAYIGGGELFF. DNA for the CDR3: TGTGCCACCAGTGATTTAGTACGAGCCTACATCGGTGGCGGGGAGCTGTTTTTT.

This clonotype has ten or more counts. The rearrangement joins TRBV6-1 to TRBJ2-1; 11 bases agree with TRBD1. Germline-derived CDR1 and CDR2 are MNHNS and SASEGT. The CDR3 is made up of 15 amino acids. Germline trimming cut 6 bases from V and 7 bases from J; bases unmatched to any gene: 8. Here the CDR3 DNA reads TGTGCCAGCAGCAGGACAGGGGGCTTGATGAATGAGCAGTTCTTC. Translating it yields CASSRTGGLMNEQFF.

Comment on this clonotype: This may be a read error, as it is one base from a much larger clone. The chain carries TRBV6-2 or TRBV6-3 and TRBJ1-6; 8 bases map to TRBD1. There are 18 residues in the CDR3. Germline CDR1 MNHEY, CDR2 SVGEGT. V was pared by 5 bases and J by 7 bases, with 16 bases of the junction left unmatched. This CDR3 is CASSPLLDRGVVNSPLHF. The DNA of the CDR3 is TGTGCCAGCAGTCCCTTATTAGACAGGGGCGTTGTGAATTCACCCCTCCACTTT.

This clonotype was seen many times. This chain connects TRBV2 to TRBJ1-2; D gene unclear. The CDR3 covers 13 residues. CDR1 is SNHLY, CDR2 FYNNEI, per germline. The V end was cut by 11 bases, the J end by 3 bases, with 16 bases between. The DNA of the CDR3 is TGTGCCCCCGTAAGCGGGCCCGACTATGGCTACACCTTC. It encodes CAPVSGPDYGYTF.

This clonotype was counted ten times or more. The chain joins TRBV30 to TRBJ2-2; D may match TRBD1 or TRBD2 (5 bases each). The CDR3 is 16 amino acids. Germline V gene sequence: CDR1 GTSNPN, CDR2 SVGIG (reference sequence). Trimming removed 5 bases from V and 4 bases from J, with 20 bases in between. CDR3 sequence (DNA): TGTGCCTGGGACCCTATCGGGACCTTTGGCACCGGGGAGCTGTTTTTT. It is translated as CAWDPIGTFGTGELFF.

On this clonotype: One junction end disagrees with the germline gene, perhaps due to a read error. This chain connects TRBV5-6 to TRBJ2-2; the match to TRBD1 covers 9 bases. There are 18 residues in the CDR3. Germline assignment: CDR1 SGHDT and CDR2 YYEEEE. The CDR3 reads CASRHRPGTGKLTGELSF. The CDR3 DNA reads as TGTGCCAGCAGGCATCGACCTGGGACAGGGAAGTTGACCGGGGAGCTGTCTTTT.

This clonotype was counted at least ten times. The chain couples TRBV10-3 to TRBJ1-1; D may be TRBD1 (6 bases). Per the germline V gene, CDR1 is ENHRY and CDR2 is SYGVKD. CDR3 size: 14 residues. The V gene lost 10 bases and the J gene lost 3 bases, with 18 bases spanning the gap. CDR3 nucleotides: TGTGCCACTACAGGGAGCGGGTTGGACACTGAAGCTTTCTTT. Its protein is CATTGSGLDTEAFF.

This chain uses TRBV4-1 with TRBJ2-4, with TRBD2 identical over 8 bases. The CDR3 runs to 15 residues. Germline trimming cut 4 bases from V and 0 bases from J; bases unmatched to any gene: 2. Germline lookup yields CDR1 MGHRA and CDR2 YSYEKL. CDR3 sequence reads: CASSRLALAKNIQYF. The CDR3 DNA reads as TGCGCCAGCAGCCGACTAGCGTTAGCCAAAAACATTCAGTACTTC.

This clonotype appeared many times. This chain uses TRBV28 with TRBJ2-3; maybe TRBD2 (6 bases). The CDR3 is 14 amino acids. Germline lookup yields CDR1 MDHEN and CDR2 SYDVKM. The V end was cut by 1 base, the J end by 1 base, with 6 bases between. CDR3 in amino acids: CASSLSGGTDTQYF. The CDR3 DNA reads TGTGCCAGCAGTTTATCGGGAGGCACAGATACGCAGTATTTT.

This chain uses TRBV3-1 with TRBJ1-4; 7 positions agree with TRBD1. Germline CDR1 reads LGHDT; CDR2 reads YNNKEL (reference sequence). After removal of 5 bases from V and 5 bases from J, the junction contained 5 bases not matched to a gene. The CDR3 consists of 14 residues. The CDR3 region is CASSDRVGNEKLFF. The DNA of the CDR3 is TGTGCCAGCAGCGACAGGGTGGGGAATGAAAAACTGTTTTTT.

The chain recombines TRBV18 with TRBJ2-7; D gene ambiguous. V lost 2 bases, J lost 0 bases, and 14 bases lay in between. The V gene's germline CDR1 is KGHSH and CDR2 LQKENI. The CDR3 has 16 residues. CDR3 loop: CASSPWKTKSSYEQYF. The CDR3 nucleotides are TGTGCCAGCTCACCATGGAAGACGAAGAGCTCCTACGAGCAGTACTTC.